These 27 T cell receptor beta chains came from one sample sequenced in a study of cytomegalovirus exposure and HLA in healthy donors. The repertoire was sequenced with immunoSEQ multiplex PCR; TCRdb's copy has only in-frame clones and lacks some. The sample includes some 59,000 clones, roughly nine tenths of them seen just once. The sequenced sample consisted of PBMCs. These receptor sequences come from a woman aged 18 to 35 in good health and CMV-seronegative.

This clone has just one count. This chain links TRBV19 with TRBJ2-2; TRBD2 aligns across 13 bases. Germline values: CDR1 LNHDA, CDR2 SQIVND (reference sequence). The CDR3 contains 18 residues. V was pared by 3 bases and J by 5 bases, with 9 bases of the junction left unmatched. The CDR3: CASSINHGLAGVTGELFF. The CDR3 coding sequence is TGTGCCAGTAGTATCAACCACGGACTAGCGGGAGTGACCGGGGAGCTGTTTTTT.

The chain couples TRBV19 to TRBJ2-3, with a possible D match to TRBD1 (5 bases). Germline CDR1 is LNHDA and CDR2 is SQIVND (reference sequence). The CDR3 sequence is 13 residues long. The V and J ends lost 3 bases and 2 bases respectively, with 6 bases between them. The CDR3 DNA sequence: TGTGCCAGTAGTATGACAGCCACAGATACGCAGTATTTT. It yields the protein CASSMTATDTQYF.

This chain links TRBV7-6 with TRBJ1-3; D possibly corresponds to TRBD1 (6 bases). Germline assignment: CDR1 SGHVS and CDR2 FNYEAQ. V was trimmed by 5 bases and J by 2 bases, leaving 13 bases between them. There are 15 residues in the CDR3. The CDR3 here is CASSPQQGAGNTIYF. CDR3 in DNA: TGTGCCAGCAGCCCCCAACAGGGAGCTGGAAACACCATATATTTT.

The chain has TRBV4-1 and TRBJ2-2; 12 nucleotides line up with TRBD2. Trimming removed 1 base from V and 2 bases from J; junction bases left unmatched: 2. The germline V gene has CDR1 MGHRA and CDR2 YSYEKL. The length of the CDR3 is 17 residues. The CDR3, as DNA: TGCGCCAGCAGCCAAGGACTAGCGGGGGCTAACACCGGGGAGCTGTTTTTT. Its protein is CASSQGLAGANTGELFF.

This clone was observed a few times. The CDR3 region is CASSSRVNQPQHF. The CDR3, as DNA: TGTGCCAGTAGTAGCAGGGTAAATCAGCCCCAGCATTTT. The V gene is TRBV19, the J gene TRBJ1-5; possibly TRBD1 for D (5 bases). The CDR3 loop spans 13 amino acids. Germline assignment: CDR1 LNHDA and CDR2 SQIVND (reference sequence). V lost 4 bases to trimming and J lost 4 bases, with 8 bases between them.

V and J are TRBV7-3 and TRBJ2-5; D gene ambiguous. CDR1 and CDR2 from the germline V gene are SGHTA and FQGTGA. CDR3 length equals 13 residues. Trimming left V 1 base short and J 5 bases short, with 8 bases between. The CDR3 DNA is TGTGCCAGCAGCTTAAGCCAGTTGGAGACCCAGTACTTC. Its protein is CASSLSQLETQYF.

This clone was detected a few times. This rearrangement joins TRBV30 to TRBJ1-2, with TRBD1 identical over 8 bases. Germline values: CDR1 GTSNPN, CDR2 SVGIG (reference sequence). This CDR3 contains 13 residues. V lost 7 bases and J lost 4; bases outside the gene matches: 8. As DNA, the CDR3 is TGTGCCTTATCCCGGGACAGGCCCTATGGCTACACCTTC. It is translated as CALSRDRPYGYTF.

The V gene is TRBV9, the J gene TRBJ2-1; 10 bases agree with TRBD2. J was trimmed by 5 bases and V by 4 bases; bases with no gene match: 6. This CDR3 has 15 residues. Per germline, CDR1 SGDLS and CDR2 YYNGEE. The DNA for the CDR3 is TGTGCCAGCAGCTTCGGGACTAGCGAGCACAATGAGCAGTTCTTC. Translated, it gives CASSFGTSEHNEQFF.

The rearrangement links TRBV5-1 to TRBJ2-2; D is unresolved. V lost 4 bases to trimming and J lost 3 bases, with 10 bases between them. The CDR3 totals 14 residues. Germline V lookup: CDR1 SGHRS, CDR2 YFSETQ. The CDR3 here is CASSPYSYTGELFF. Here the CDR3 DNA reads TGCGCCAGCAGCCCTTACTCCTACACCGGGGAGCTGTTTTTT.

The chain combines TRBV6-5 with TRBJ2-3, with 7 bases identical to TRBD2. The CDR3 consists of 14 residues. V shed 4 bases, J shed 0 bases, and the junction held 1 base outside the gene matches. CDR1 and CDR2 (germline): MNHEY, SVGAGI. The DNA for the CDR3 is TGTGCCAGCAGTTCTAGCGGCAGCACAGATACGCAGTATTTT. It specifies CASSSSGSTDTQYF.

The chain joins TRBV5-1 to TRBJ1-6; 7 bases are a match to TRBD1. This CDR3 region has 14 residues. V lost 0 bases, J lost 10 bases, and 4 bases stayed unmatched. CDR1 SGHRS and CDR2 YFSETQ come from the germline V gene. As DNA, the CDR3 is TGCGCCAGCAGCTTGGCAGGGGGTGACTCACCCCTCCACTTT. It specifies CASSLAGGDSPLHF.

V gene TRBV13 combines with J gene TRBJ2-7; possible D gene TRBD2, 6 bases. Germline V gene data show CDR1 as PRHDT and CDR2 as FYEKMQ (reference sequence). Trimming pared 1 base from V and 7 bases from J, leaving 17 bases between. This CDR3 comprises 15 residues. CDR3 bases: TGTGCCAGCAGCTTAGTTGTCGGGAGAATAGCGGAGCAGTACTTC. Translated: CASSLVVGRIAEQYF.

The chain links TRBV5-1 to TRBJ2-3; maybe TRBD2 (5 bases). The V end lost 7 bases, the J end lost 4 bases, and 16 bases lay between the germline ends. CDR1 and CDR2 (germline): SGHRS, YFSETQ. CDR3 size: 14 residues. CDR3 protein: CASGEGVLSDTQYF. The CDR3 DNA reads as TGCGCCAGCGGCGAGGGAGTGCTGTCAGATACGCAGTATTTT.

This rearrangement joins TRBV6-6 to TRBJ2-4, with D tentatively TRBD2 (5 bases). V lost 0 bases, J lost 5 bases, and 8 bases lay in between. There are 14 residues in the CDR3. Germline V gives CDR1 MNHNY, CDR2 SVGAGI (reference sequence). The CDR3 DNA follows: TGTGCCAGCAGTTACTCGACCGGGGAAAACATTCAGTACTTC. It translates to CASSYSTGENIQYF.

The genes are TRBV11-2 and TRBJ2-1; TRBD2 agrees at 13 bases. The CDR3 runs 19 residues. J lost 1 base, V lost 1 base, and 7 bases had no gene match. Per the germline V gene, CDR1 is SGHAT and CDR2 is FQNNGV. The CDR3 DNA is TGTGCCAGCAGCTTAGTGGGACTAGCGGGAATGGGGTCCTACAATGAGCAGTTCTTC. Translation gives CASSLVGLAGMGSYNEQFF.

The gene calls are TRBV11-2 and TRBJ2-7; TRBD1 matches at 11 bases. J was trimmed by 3 bases and V by 2 bases; bases with no gene match: 6. Germline CDR1 SGHAT, CDR2 FQNNGV. This CDR3 spans 16 amino acids. In DNA form, the CDR3 reads TGTGCCAGCAGCTTACACCTCGGGACAGGGGGCTACGAGCAGTACTTC. This encodes CASSLHLGTGGYEQYF.

This clone was seen only a few times. J is TRBJ2-5 and V is TRBV5-1; D might be TRBD1 (6 bases). From germline, CDR1 is SGHRS and CDR2 YFSETQ. Trimming left V 1 base short and J 2 bases short, with 9 bases between. The CDR3 is made up of 14 amino acids. CDR3 DNA sequence: TGCGCCAGCAGCTTGCTGGGACAACAAGAGACCCAGTACTTC. It is translated as CASSLLGQQETQYF.

V gene TRBV6-5 combines with J gene TRBJ1-2, with 7 bases lining up with TRBD1. The ends lost 5 bases at V and 8 bases at J; junction bases unmatched: 11. The CDR3 runs to 14 residues. CDR1 and CDR2 (germline): MNHEY, SVGAGI. CDR3 bases: TGTGCCAGCAGTCCGGACAGGAAGCTCTGGGGCTACACCTTC. It specifies CASSPDRKLWGYTF.

The V call is TRBV21-1, the J call TRBJ2-1; TRBD2 is taken as the D call from the table, unchecked against the DNA. TRBV21-1 is given as a pseudogene. This CDR3 spans 15 amino acids. The CDR3 DNA follows: TGTGCCAGCAGCAAAGGACTAGCGGGGGCCAATGAGCAGTTCTTC. Its translation: CASSKGLAGANEQFF.

The chain is built from TRBV4-1 and TRBJ2-1, with 10 bases fitting TRBD2. The V gene's germline CDR1 is MGHRA and CDR2 YSYEKL. CDR3 length: 15 amino acids. J lost 5 bases, V lost 4 bases, and 5 bases had no gene match. CDR3 sequence reads: CASSPSSGSNNEQFF. The CDR3 coding sequence is TGCGCCAGCAGCCCATCTAGCGGGAGCAACAATGAGCAGTTCTTC.

The chain recombines TRBV7-9 with TRBJ2-1; D uncertain. This CDR3 is built from 16 residues. CDR1 is SEHNR and CDR2 is FQNEAQ in the germline V gene (reference sequence). V shed 4 bases and J shed 4 bases, with 17 bases lying between them. The CDR3 DNA sequence: TGTGCCAGCAGCTCCTACCTGAATTCTCCTTACAATGAGCAGTTCTTC. Translation gives CASSSYLNSPYNEQFF.

V is TRBV27 and J is TRBJ2-3; 9 bases match TRBD2. Germline lookup yields CDR1 MNHEY and CDR2 SMNVEV (reference sequence). After removal of 4 bases from V and 0 bases from J, the junction contained 14 bases not matched to a gene. The CDR3 has 19 residues. The CDR3, as DNA: TGTGCCAGCAGTTCTCTTTTGCTAGCGGGGATTACTAGCACAGATACGCAGTATTTT. It encodes CASSSLLLAGITSTDTQYF.

The chain links TRBV28 to TRBJ2-1, with 8 positions matching TRBD2. CDR1 MDHEN and CDR2 SYDVKM come from the germline V gene. Trimming at V came to 3 bases and at J to 1 base, leaving 8 bases not matched to a gene. CDR3 length equals 17 residues. The CDR3 region has the DNA TGTGCCAGCAGTTTGGCCCTCACTAGCGGATCCTACAATGAGCAGTTCTTC. Translating gives CASSLALTSGSYNEQFF.

The chain couples TRBV6-5 to TRBJ2-5, with 16 bases identical to TRBD2. J gave up 3 bases and V 4 bases, and 2 bases lay outside the gene matches. From germline, CDR1 is MNHEY and CDR2 SVGAGI. CDR3 length: 16 amino acids. As DNA, the CDR3 is TGTGCCAGCAGTTCCGGGACTAGCGGGAGGGAAGAGACCCAGTACTTC. It encodes CASSSGTSGREETQYF.

A single count supports this clone. This rearrangement joins TRBV13 to TRBJ2-7, with 7 bases that match TRBD1. The CDR3 loop spans 16 amino acids. Germline V gene lookup returns CDR1 PRHDT and CDR2 FYEKMQ (reference sequence). V gave up 6 bases and J gave up 2 bases; unmatched junction bases: 13. The CDR3 DNA follows: TGTGCCAGCAGTACAACGACAGGGCTTTTTACCTACGAGCAGTACTTC. Translated: CASSTTTGLFTYEQYF. The full variable domain, with the rest looked up from reference TRBV13 and TRBJ2-7, is AAGVIQSPRHLIKEKRETATLKCYPIPRHDTVYWYQQGPGQDPQFLISFYEKMQSDKGSIPDRFSAQQFSDYHSELNMSSLELGDSALYFCASSTTTGLFTYEQYFGPGTRLTVT.

The chain recombines TRBV11-1 with TRBJ2-1; a possible D gene is TRBD2 (5 bases). Trimming left V 2 bases short and J 6 bases short, with 11 bases between. Germline V lookup: CDR1 SGHAT, CDR2 FQDESV (reference sequence). The CDR3 runs to 14 residues. The CDR3, as DNA: TGTGCCAGCAGCTTACTTACTAGAAGCAATGAGCAGTTCTTC. Its translation: CASSLLTRSNEQFF.

V gene TRBV4-2 combines with J gene TRBJ2-3, with D tentatively TRBD2 (5 bases). The V and J ends lost 0 bases and 2 bases respectively, with 9 bases between them. Looked up from germline, CDR1 is LGHNA and CDR2 is YNFKEQ. This CDR3 has 15 amino acids. The CDR3 region has the DNA TGTGCCAGCAGCCAAGATAGCGTTTCCACAGATACGCAGTATTTT. Protein product: CASSQDSVSTDTQYF.